These 11 T cell receptor beta chains share one sample of origin, sequenced in a study of cytomegalovirus exposure and HLA in healthy donors. This PCR relied on a set of 60 Vbeta primers and 13 Jbeta primers. Some clones are missing from TCRdb's copy, which holds only in-frame ones; the method was immunoSEQ multiplex PCR. The table records 95,000 to 150,000 clones, over 65% of them present only once. The specimen sequenced was PBMCs. These receptors originate from a woman aged 40 to 50 in good health and CMV-seropositive.

On this clone itself: A junction end diverges from the germline sequence, so it may reflect a read error. J is TRBJ2-2 and V is TRBV7-9; weak D call: TRBD2 (6 bases). The germline V gene encodes CDR1 SEHNR and CDR2 FQNEAQ (reference sequence). This CDR3 has 16 amino acids. For the CDR3, the DNA is TGTTCCAGCAGCTTAGGGGCCGGGAGACACACCGGGGAGCTGTTTTTT. Its translation: CSSSLGAGRHTGELFF.

The V gene is TRBV18, the J gene TRBJ2-2; 7 bases are a match to TRBD1. Germline-derived CDR1 and CDR2 are KGHSH and LQKENI. The V gene end was trimmed by 2 bases and the J gene end by 7 bases; junction bases not matched to a gene: 10. The CDR3 extends over 16 amino acids. CDR3 DNA sequence: TGTGCCAGCTCACCAACTGCGACAGGGTCCGGCGGGGAGCTGTTTTTT. This encodes CASSPTATGSGGELFF.

The rearrangement uses TRBV7-8 and TRBJ2-5, with TRBD2 identical over 10 bases. The length of the CDR3 is 15 residues. Per the germline V gene, CDR1 is SGHVS and CDR2 is FQNEAQ. With V trimmed by 1 base and J by 2 bases, 1 base remained unmatched. The CDR3 is CASSLEGLAQETQYF. DNA of the CDR3: TGTGCCAGCAGCTTAGAGGGACTAGCGCAAGAGACCCAGTACTTC.

CDR3 sequence reads: CASSLSSSGRTDTQYF. The CDR3 DNA is TGTGCCAGCAGCTTAAGTTCTAGCGGGAGGACAGATACGCAGTATTTT. The V gene is TRBV7-3, the J gene TRBJ2-3, with 11 nucleotides matching TRBD2. The V and J ends lost 1 base and 3 bases, in that order; junction bases with no gene match: 3. The CDR3 consists of 16 residues. CDR1 and CDR2 from the germline V gene are SGHTA and FQGTGA.

The chain employs TRBV6-6 and TRBJ2-7; TRBD2 is a possible D gene (6 bases). Trimming removed 5 bases at V and 5 bases at J, with 16 bases between. The germline V gene encodes CDR1 MNHNY and CDR2 SVGAGI (reference sequence). This CDR3 is built from 14 residues. CDR3: CASSPLSGRDEQYF. The CDR3 DNA reads as TGTGCCAGCAGTCCCCTGAGCGGGCGGGACGAGCAGTACTTC.

J is TRBJ2-7 and V is TRBV5-1, with D perhaps TRBD1 (5 bases). This CDR3 is built from 14 residues. Trimming took 0 bases from V and 6 from J, leaving 13 bases between them. Looked up from germline, CDR1 is SGHRS and CDR2 is YFSETQ. In DNA form, the CDR3 reads TGCGCCAGCAGCTTGGCCGCAGGGTCGGCCGAGCAGTACTTC. Translated, it gives CASSLAAGSAEQYF.

The CDR3 is CASSPPGTSGQETQYF. The CDR3 DNA reads TGTGCCAGCTCACCACCCGGGACTAGCGGGCAAGAGACCCAGTACTTC. The V call is TRBV18, the J call TRBJ2-5, with 12 bases that match TRBD2. This CDR3 is 16 amino acids long. Germline V lookup: CDR1 KGHSH, CDR2 LQKENI. V shed 0 bases and J 2 bases; nucleotides not matched to a gene: 1.

This chain joins TRBV18 and TRBJ2-2, with a tentative D call TRBD2 (5 bases). Germline V lookup: CDR1 KGHSH, CDR2 LQKENI. Trimming removed 5 bases at V and 4 bases at J, with 14 bases between. This CDR3 contains 15 residues. The DNA for the CDR3 is TGTGCCAGCTCATCTCCGGGAATATTCACCGGGGAGCTGTTTTTT. It is translated as CASSSPGIFTGELFF.

This clone was recorded a few times. The rearrangement uses TRBV19 and TRBJ1-2, with D unresolved. The V end was cut by 3 bases, the J end by 11 bases, with 22 bases between. The CDR3 has 15 amino acids. Germline CDR1 and CDR2: LNHDA and SQIVND (reference sequence). The CDR3 loop is CASSIELLSPSWYTF. The CDR3 coding sequence is TGTGCCAGTAGTATCGAGCTGCTCTCCCCTTCGTGGTACACCTTC.

This chain joins TRBV6-4 and TRBJ2-5, with TRBD2 as a possible D gene (6 bases). The CDR3 length is 15 residues. Trimming removed 2 bases from V and 4 bases from J, with 14 bases in between. Germline V lookup: CDR1 MRHNA, CDR2 SNTAGT. The CDR3 spells CASSDQAGSGETQYF. The CDR3 nucleotides are TGTGCCAGCAGTGACCAGGCGGGGTCTGGAGAGACCCAGTACTTC.

The chain uses TRBV28 and TRBJ2-7, with D maybe TRBD2 (6 bases). The V and J ends lost 7 bases and 5 bases respectively, with 21 bases between them. The CDR3 has 15 amino acids. Germline loops: CDR1 MDHEN, CDR2 SYDVKM. The CDR3, as DNA: TGTGCCAGCACCCCGGCGGGATCCCGACGCGACGAGCAGTACTTC. Protein sequence: CASTPAGSRRDEQYF. The variable domain in full, with the rest retrieved from reference TRBV28 and TRBJ2-7, is DVKVTQSSRYLVKRTGEKVFLECVQDMDHENMFWYRQDPGLGLRLIYFSYDVKMKEKGDIPEGYSVSREKKERFSLILESASTNQTSMYLCASTPAGSRRDEQYFGPGTRLTVT.